The 26 T cell receptor beta chains presented below share a single source sample, sequenced in a study of molecular identifiers for immune sequencing clone quantification. TCRdb reprocessed the PCR reads with MiXCR, giving one entry per CDR3 protein. This table holds approximately 100,000 distinct CDR3 sequences, under 40% found once. Material for sequencing was naive CD8+ T cells from blood, with Jurkat cell RNA spiked in. The sample's subset: FACS-sorted CD8+CD4-CCR7+CD45RA+ naive T cells. All receptors come from a human donor in good health. Some libraries in this study had Jurkat cell RNA spiked in.

This clonotype showed up just a few times. The chain couples TRBV5-1 to TRBJ2-5, with 9 bases lining up with TRBD2. The CDR3 runs to 20 residues. The V gene end was trimmed by 0 bases and the J gene end by 4 bases; junction bases not matched to a gene: 19. Germline values: CDR1 SGHRS, CDR2 YFSETQ. The CDR3 sequence is CASSLAGMGFLAGDAETQYF. The CDR3 DNA follows: TGCGCCAGCAGCTTGGCCGGGATGGGTTTTTTAGCGGGAGACGCAGAGACCCAGTACTTC.

This clonotype has a count of ten or more. The chain combines TRBV9 with TRBJ2-6; no definite D call. The CDR3 is 14 amino acids. The germline CDR1 and CDR2 sequences are SGDLS and YYNGEE. Trimming left V 2 bases short and J 0 bases short, with 3 bases between. The CDR3 region has the DNA TGTGCCAGCAGCGTGGACTCTGGGGCCAACGTCCTGACTTTC. This codes for CASSVDSGANVLTF.

The chain couples TRBV14 to TRBJ2-2; TRBD2 matches 8 bases. CDR1 and CDR2 (germline): SGHDN, FVKESK. The CDR3 loop spans 16 amino acids. After removal of 4 bases from V and 3 bases from J, the junction contained 7 bases not matched to a gene. The CDR3 DNA sequence: TGTGCCAGCAGCCCGAGGACTAGCTATTACACCGGGGAGCTGTTTTTT. This encodes CASSPRTSYYTGELFF.

In regard to this clonotype: This may arise from a read error, as a much more abundant clone is one base away. V is TRBV29-1 and J is TRBJ2-4; D uncertain. The CDR3 is 13 residues long. Germline CDR1 and CDR2: SQVTM and ANQGSEA. The CDR3 region has the DNA TGCAGCGTTGCAGAAGGGCGAAAAACCATTCAGTACTTC. Amino acid sequence: CSVAEGRKTIQYF.

The V and J genes are TRBV2 and TRBJ2-3, with 8 bases matching TRBD1. V dropped 6 bases and J dropped 0; count of bases not matched to a gene: 5. Germline-derived CDR1 and CDR2 are SNHLY and FYNNEI. The CDR3 covers 15 residues. The CDR3 sequence: CASRAGGLSTDTQYF. The DNA for the CDR3 is TGTGCCAGCAGAGCAGGGGGCCTGAGCACAGATACGCAGTATTTT.

The sample holds a few counts of this clonotype. Sequence at one end of the junction differs from germline and may be a read error. The chain links TRBV7-6 to TRBJ2-1; TRBD2 agrees at 11 bases. Germline V gives CDR1 SGHVS, CDR2 FNYEAQ. CDR3 size: 16 residues. This CDR3 reads CASSLSIAGGYNVQFF. The CDR3 DNA follows: TGTGCCAGCAGCTTATCAATAGCGGGAGGGTACAATGTGCAGTTCTTC.

Comment on this clonotype: With a much larger clone just one base away, this may be a read error. V gene TRBV4-3 combines with J gene TRBJ2-2; 12 nucleotides match TRBD1. The CDR3 consists of 15 residues. Looked up from germline, CDR1 is LGHNA and CDR2 is YSLEER. In DNA, the CDR3 is TGCGCCAGCAGCCAAGGGGACAGGGGGCTCAGGGAGCTGTATTTT. It yields the protein CASSQGDRGLRELYF.

This clonotype has at least ten counts. The junction departs from the called germline gene at one end, perhaps through a read error. The CDR3: CASSLSRTDEAFF. The CDR3 region has the DNA TGTGCCAGCAGCTTATCCAGGACAGATGAAGCTTTCTTT. V and J are TRBV28 and TRBJ1-1, with D possibly being TRBD1 (6 bases). CDR1 and CDR2 (germline): MDHEN, SYDVKM. CDR3 length: 13 residues.

With regard to this clonotype: Being one base from a much bigger clone, this may be a read error. The chain combines TRBV7-6 with TRBJ2-4; possibly TRBD2 for D (6 bases). With 4 bases removed from V and 8 bases from J, the gap between germline ends came to 18 bases. This CDR3 has 15 amino acids. Germline V gene data show CDR1 as SGHVS and CDR2 as FNYEAQ. The CDR3 DNA sequence: TGTGCCAGCAGCTCCGGGACGGCGGGGAGATACATTCAGTACTTC. As protein: CASSSGTAGRYIQYF.

Of note for this clonotype: This could be a read error, since a much larger clone is one nucleotide away. The rearrangement joins TRBV5-3 to TRBJ2-5; D call uncertain. TRBV5-3 is annotated as an ORF whose role is uncertain. V lost 9 bases to trimming and J lost 4 bases, with 13 bases between them. The length of the CDR3 is 12 residues. The CDR3: CATSFSAETQYF. CDR3 in DNA: TGTGCCACCAGCTTTTCCGCAGAGACCCAGTACTTC.

There are a few counts of this clonotype. This chain joins TRBV15 and TRBJ2-3, with 7 positions matching TRBD2. This CDR3 is built from 15 residues. CDR1 and CDR2 (germline): LNHNV, YYDKDF (reference sequence). With V trimmed by 9 bases and J by 4 bases, 13 bases remained unmatched. The CDR3 is CATGAGGRVPDTQYF. Here the CDR3 DNA reads TGTGCCACTGGGGCTGGGGGGAGGGTCCCAGATACGCAGTATTTT.

The chain combines TRBV12-3 or TRBV12-4 with TRBJ2-3; 11 bases are shared with TRBD2. With V trimmed by 4 bases and J by 5 bases, 2 bases remained unmatched. This CDR3 spans 14 amino acids. The CDR3 loop reads CASSWLAGGDTQYF. The CDR3 DNA is TGTGCCAGCAGTTGGCTAGCGGGAGGAGATACGCAGTATTTT.

CDR3: CASSATGGYEQYF. The CDR3 nucleotides read TGTGCCAGCAGCGCCACAGGGGGCTACGAGCAGTACTTC. The V gene is TRBV27, the J gene TRBJ2-7; TRBD1 aligns across 8 bases. Germline CDR1 and CDR2: MNHEY and SMNVEV (reference sequence). The V and J ends lost 6 bases and 3 bases, in that order; junction bases with no gene match: 4. The CDR3 loop spans 13 amino acids.

On this clonotype: A much larger clonotype is one base distant, so this may be a read error. The chain carries TRBV6-2 or TRBV6-3 and TRBJ2-2, with D perhaps TRBD2 (6 bases). Germline V gene sequence: CDR1 MNHEY, CDR2 SVGEGT. The CDR3 length is 14 residues. The CDR3 bases are TGTGCCAGCAGCACCGGGAGTAACACCGGGGAGCTGCTTTTT. Translation gives CASSTGSNTGELLF.

The V and J genes are TRBV12-3 or TRBV12-4 and TRBJ2-7; D is unclear. The CDR3 is 14 residues long. V lost 5 bases to trimming and J lost 5 bases, with 16 bases between them. CDR3 residues: CASSPPSINDEQYF. In DNA form, the CDR3 reads TGTGCCAGCAGTCCACCATCTATAAACGACGAGCAGTACTTC.

This clonotype appeared a few times. This CDR3 reads CSVDRDYSWSQYF. For the CDR3, the DNA is TGCAGCGTTGATAGGGACTATTCATGGAGCCAGTACTTC. This rearrangement joins TRBV29-1 to TRBJ2-5, with 7 positions matching TRBD2. The germline CDR1 and CDR2 sequences are SQVTM and ANQGSEA. The CDR3 has 13 amino acids. V shed 3 bases, J shed 10 bases, and the junction held 11 bases outside the gene matches.

This clonotype was found many times. DNA for the CDR3: TGTGCCAGCAGCTTAGTAGGGAGCGGGGTAGAGACCCAGTACTTC. It is translated as CASSLVGSGVETQYF. This chain connects TRBV7-3 to TRBJ2-5; 7 bases are a match to TRBD2. V gave up 2 bases and J gave up 4 bases; unmatched junction bases: 7. The germline gives CDR1 SGHTA, CDR2 FQGTGA. The CDR3 covers 15 residues.

About this clonotype itself: This is likely a read error, given that the CDR3 carries no conserved phenylalanine or tryptophan at its end. The limits of the CDR3 on the DNA are not certain, so only TCRdb's listed CDR3 is given. The V call is TRBV28, the J call TRBJ2-7; the listed D gene, TRBD2, was not tested against the DNA. The germline V gene encodes CDR1 MDHEN and CDR2 SYDVKM. The CDR3 is 13 amino acids long, termini counted. CDR3: CASSLPGLVPPDI.

V usage is TRBV5-6 and J usage is TRBJ1-1; possibly TRBD1 for D (6 bases). The length of the CDR3 is 12 residues. With 2 bases removed from V and 6 bases from J, the gap between germline ends came to 8 bases. Per the germline V gene, CDR1 is SGHDT and CDR2 is YYEEEE. CDR3 in DNA: TGTGCCAGCAGCTTACAGGGTTCTGAAGCTTTCTTT. It is translated as CASSLQGSEAFF.

There are a few counts of this clonotype. This rearrangement joins TRBV7-9 to TRBJ2-7; 9 positions agree with TRBD1. This CDR3 comprises 14 residues. Germline lookup yields CDR1 SEHNR and CDR2 FQNEAQ (reference sequence). V dropped 5 bases and J dropped 5; count of bases not matched to a gene: 7. The CDR3 DNA sequence: TGTGCCAGCAGCATACAGGGGGCGATAAACGAGCAGTACTTC. The encoded protein is CASSIQGAINEQYF.

As concerns this clonotype: The junction shows a germline mismatch at one end, possibly a read error. This chain joins TRBV6-5 and TRBJ2-2; 7 nucleotides agree with TRBD1. The germline V gene encodes CDR1 MNHEY and CDR2 SVGAGI. This CDR3 region has 12 residues. CDR3: CASTGDTGELIF. CDR3 nucleotide sequence: TGTGCCAGTACAGGGGACACCGGGGAGCTGATATTT.

This clonotype appeared a few times. J is TRBJ2-7 and V is TRBV12-3 or TRBV12-4, with D perhaps being TRBD1 or TRBD2 (6 bases each). The V end lost 2 bases, the J end lost 2 bases, and 13 bases lay between the germline ends. This CDR3 is 15 amino acids long. The CDR3 reads CASSLTRGGPYEQYF. The CDR3 DNA is TGTGCCAGCAGTTTAACCCGAGGGGGGCCCTACGAGCAGTACTTC.

As regards this clonotype: A much more abundant neighbour one base away suggests this may be a read error. The chain combines TRBV5-3 with TRBJ2-7, with a tentative D call TRBD1 (6 bases). TRBV5-3 is assigned to the ORF class and has an uncertain function. The V and J ends lost 10 bases and 5 bases respectively, with 22 bases between them. CDR3 length equals 14 residues. The CDR3 protein is CACSFLQGVNEQYF. In DNA, the CDR3 is TGTGCCTGCAGTTTTCTACAGGGAGTGAACGAGCAGTACTTC.

About this clonotype itself: Because it lacks the conserved phenylalanine or tryptophan at the end, this CDR3 is likely a read error. The chain is built from TRBV28 and TRBJ2-3, with 15 bases matching TRBD2. The CDR3 extends over 19 amino acids. The germline gives CDR1 MDHEN, CDR2 SYDVKM. V was clipped by 1 base and J by 4 bases; unmatched bases: 9. CDR3: CASSLSVWTSGRAPDTQYI. The CDR3 DNA sequence: TGTGCCAGCAGTTTATCAGTTTGGACTAGCGGGAGGGCCCCAGATACGCAGTATATT.

This clonotype has more than one count but fewer than ten. The chain couples TRBV27 to TRBJ1-4; D call uncertain. V lost 2 bases and J lost 7, with 5 bases in between. The CDR3 consists of 12 residues. The germline V gene has CDR1 MNHEY and CDR2 SMNVEV (reference sequence). The CDR3 here is CASSLSGEKLFF. The CDR3 nucleotides are TGTGCCAGCAGTTTAAGTGGTGAAAAACTGTTTTTT. Full variable domain (outside the CDR3, taken from reference TRBV27 and TRBJ1-4): EAQVTQNPRYLITVTGKKLTVTCSQNMNHEYMSWYRQDPGLGLRQIYYSMNVEVTDKGDVPEGYKVSRKEKRNFPLILESPSPNQTSLYFCASSLSGEKLFFGSGTQLSVL.

The CDR3, as DNA: TGTGCCAGCAGCAAAGCTCCACATAGCAATCAGCCCCAGCATTTT. This gives the protein CASSKAPHSNQPQHF. The rearrangement joins TRBV21-1 to TRBJ1-5. TRBV21-1 is marked as a pseudogene. The length of the CDR3 is 15 residues.